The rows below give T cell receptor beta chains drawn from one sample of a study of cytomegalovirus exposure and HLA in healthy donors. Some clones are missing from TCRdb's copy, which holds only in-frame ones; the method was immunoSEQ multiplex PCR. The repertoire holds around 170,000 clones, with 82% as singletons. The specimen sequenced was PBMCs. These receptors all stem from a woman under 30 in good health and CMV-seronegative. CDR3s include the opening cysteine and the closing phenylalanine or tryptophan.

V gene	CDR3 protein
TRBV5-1	CASSPGAGGGLFSNEQFF
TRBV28	CASSLSSPGGYEQYF
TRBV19	CASSLQGGYGYTF
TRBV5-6	CASSLGQGYAPLHF
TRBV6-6	CASSPRGSEQFF
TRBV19	CASSQTGGITEAFF
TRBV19	CASSIGYRQSNQPQHF
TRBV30	CAWTVGPNRGRTEAFF
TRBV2	CASSDREAFF
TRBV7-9	CASSPWTSGVKGDTQYF
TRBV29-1	CSVVVSYGQYF
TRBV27	CASGEAGSYNEQFF
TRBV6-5	CATRREGAGEQYF
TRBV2	CASSVDGVTEAFF
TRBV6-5	CASSYSGWGTYEQYF
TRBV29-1	CSVVPPGTSTDTQYF
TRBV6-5	CASSQSTGSEQFF
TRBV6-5	CASRPSGNPHEQYF
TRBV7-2	CASSPWATPRNNEQFF
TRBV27	CASRGGASAFF
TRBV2	CASSGRTLQETQYF
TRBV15	CATSRGQGNEKLFF
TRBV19	CASRPRGEDYEQYF
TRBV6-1	CASSGTRIETQYF
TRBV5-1	CASSLVRGDTQYF
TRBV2	CASRDREFGMNTEAFF
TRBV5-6	CASGRLAGYNEQFF
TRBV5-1	CASQGRVAPQLVETQYF
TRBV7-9	CASRSGLVGTQYF
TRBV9	CASSPQTAVSGNTIYF
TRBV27	CAVSGFPGNNEQFF
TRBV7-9	CASSLGSGEAELFF
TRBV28	CASIPRGGAAEAFF
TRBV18	CASSPQDLGQSNQPQHF
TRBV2	CASRARQGVNSPLHF
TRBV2	CASQTGIPTDTQYF
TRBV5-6	CASSLGLSKPQHF
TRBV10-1	CASSEGSRTYEQYF
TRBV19	CASSHRDRSLGNQPQHF
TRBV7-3	CASSPGLGDTGELFF
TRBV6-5	CASSYMDRNTEAFF
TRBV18	CASSWTQSSSYNEQFF
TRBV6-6	CASRPNRDMLSEQYF
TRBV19	CASSIEGQGFYEQYF
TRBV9	CASSVGTGKTSNTEAFF
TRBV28	CASSSGLAGEVGNEQFF
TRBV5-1	CASRPVLAGDRNTGELFF
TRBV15	CATSRESGGGFYGYTF
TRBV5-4	CASSSFSGIGTDTQYF
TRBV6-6	CASSTTGEQFF
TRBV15	CATQTSGVNEQFF
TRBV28	CASNRGSGNTIYF
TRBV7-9	CASSLLREETQYF
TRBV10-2	CASSEARDYEQYF